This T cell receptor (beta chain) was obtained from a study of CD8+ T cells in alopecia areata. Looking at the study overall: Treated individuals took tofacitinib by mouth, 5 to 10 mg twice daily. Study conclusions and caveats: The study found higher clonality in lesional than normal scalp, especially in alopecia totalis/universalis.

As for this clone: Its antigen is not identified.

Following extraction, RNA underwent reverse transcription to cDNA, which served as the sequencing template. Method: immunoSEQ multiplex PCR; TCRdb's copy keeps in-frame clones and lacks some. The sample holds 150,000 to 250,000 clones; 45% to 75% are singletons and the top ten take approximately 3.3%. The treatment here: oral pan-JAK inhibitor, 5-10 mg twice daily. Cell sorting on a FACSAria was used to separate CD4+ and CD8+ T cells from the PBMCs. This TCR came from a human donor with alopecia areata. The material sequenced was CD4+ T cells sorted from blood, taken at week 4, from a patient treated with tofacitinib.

In nucleotides, the CDR3 is TGCAGCGTTCTTCGGGACAGGGCCTACGAGCAGTACTTC. Its protein product is CSVLRDRAYEQYF. The chain employs TRBV29-1 and TRBJ2-7, with 9 nucleotides matching TRBD1. With V trimmed by 5 bases and J by 2 bases, 4 bases remained unmatched. The germline CDR1 and CDR2 sequences are SQVTM and ANQGSEA. The CDR3 sequence is 13 residues long.